The 7 T cell receptor beta chains reported below all come from one sample, sequenced in a study of T cell repertoires in cytomegalovirus infection. These receptors' antigens are unknown. MiXCR, run by TCRdb on the reads, gives a single entry per CDR3 protein. Found here are roughly 310,000 distinct CDR3 sequences, 25% to 30% of them singletons; the top ten hold around 18%. This specimen consisted of cultured PBMCs, obtained from culture after CMV antigen stimulation. Receptor source: a human donor in good health (CMV status not recorded). Some clones in this sample may be carry-over from other donors' samples.

The CDR3 spells CASSQDRLAGGETQYF. CDR3 sequence (DNA): TGCGCCAGCAGCCAAGATCGGCTAGCGGGGGGGGAGACCCAGTACTTC. V and J are TRBV4-1 and TRBJ2-5; TRBD2 agrees at 12 bases. With V trimmed by 0 bases and J by 5 bases, 4 bases remained unmatched. The CDR3 runs to 16 residues. Germline CDR1 is MGHRA and CDR2 is YSYEKL.

The V call is TRBV12-3 or TRBV12-4, the J call TRBJ2-3; D is ambiguous. This CDR3 is built from 15 residues. The ends were cut back, 3 bases at V and 5 bases at J, with 15 bases in the middle. DNA for the CDR3: TGTGCCAGCAGTTTTAGCAGGAACGAGGTAGATACGCAGTATTTT. Its translation is CASSFSRNEVDTQYF.

This clonotype was found a few times. The V and J genes are TRBV11-2 and TRBJ1-1; D is ambiguous. The length of the CDR3 is 15 residues. The V gene's germline CDR1 is SGHAT and CDR2 FQNNGV. The V end lost 1 base, the J end lost 4 bases, and 13 bases lay between the germline ends. This chain's CDR3 is CASSLAPGMATEAFF. The CDR3 DNA reads TGTGCCAGCAGCTTAGCCCCCGGGATGGCCACTGAAGCTTTCTTT.

The chain joins TRBV12-3 or TRBV12-4 to TRBJ2-3; 12 bases line up with TRBD2. Losses at the gene ends were 6 bases for V and 3 bases for J; bases not matched to a gene: 10. The CDR3 is made up of 17 amino acids. CDR3: CASRGLAGTPVTDTQYF. The CDR3 coding sequence is TGTGCCAGCAGAGGACTAGCGGGGACCCCGGTTACAGATACGCAGTATTTT.

As DNA, the CDR3 is TGTGCCGAATCCCCACTAGCGGGAGATGGAGATACGCAGTATTTT. It codes for CAESPLAGDGDTQYF. The rearrangement joins TRBV7-2 to TRBJ2-3, with 11 bases aligning to TRBD2. CDR1 SGHTA and CDR2 FQGNSA come from the germline V gene. With 11 bases clipped from V and 5 bases from J, the junction kept 12 bases outside the gene matches. CDR3 length equals 15 residues.

The chain links TRBV5-1 to TRBJ2-5; D ambiguous. Germline V lookup: CDR1 SGHRS, CDR2 YFSETQ. The CDR3 length is 13 residues. V gave up 0 bases and J gave up 5 bases, with 8 bases separating them. As DNA, the CDR3 is TGCGCCAGCAGCTTGGAGGGTGCGGAGACCCAGTACTTC. This sequence encodes CASSLEGAETQYF.

A few counts support this clonotype. The genes are TRBV19 and TRBJ1-6; maybe TRBD1 (5 bases). CDR1 and CDR2 from the germline V gene are LNHDA and SQIVND (reference sequence). Trimming cost V 7 bases and J 10 bases, with 14 bases left between them. The CDR3 has 13 residues. The CDR3: CASIPMGGSPLHF. The CDR3 coding sequence is TGTGCCAGTATTCCGATGGGGGGATCACCCCTCCACTTT.